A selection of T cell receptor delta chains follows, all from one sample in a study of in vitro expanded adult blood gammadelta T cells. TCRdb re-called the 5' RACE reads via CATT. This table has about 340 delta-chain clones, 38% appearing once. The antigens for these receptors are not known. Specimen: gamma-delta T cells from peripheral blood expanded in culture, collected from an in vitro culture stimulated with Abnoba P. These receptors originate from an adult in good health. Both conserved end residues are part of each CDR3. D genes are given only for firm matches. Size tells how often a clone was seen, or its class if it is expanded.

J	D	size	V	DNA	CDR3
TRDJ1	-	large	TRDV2	TGTGCCTGTGACCCGGTGGGTAGAGGAGGGACCGATAAACTCATCTTT	CACDPVGRGGTDKLIF
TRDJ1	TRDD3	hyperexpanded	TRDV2	TGTGCCTGTGACACCGTAACTGGGGGCCCGTACACCGATAAACTCATCTTT	CACDTVTGGPYTDKLIF
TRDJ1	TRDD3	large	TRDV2	TGTGCCTGTGACGTACTGGGGGATAAGGCCGATAAACTCATCTTT	CACDVLGDKADKLIF
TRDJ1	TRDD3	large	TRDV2	TGTGCCTGTGACACCATAGGACTGGGGGATACCGATAAACTCATCTTT	CACDTIGLGDTDKLIF
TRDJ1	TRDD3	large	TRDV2	TGTGCCTGTGACACCGCCGGGATACACACCGATAAACTCATCTTT	CACDTAGIHTDKLIF
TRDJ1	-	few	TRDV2	-	CACVTVWGLDTDQLIF
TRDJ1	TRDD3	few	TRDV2	TGTGCCTGTGACCCCCTTACTGGGGATTCGGGCACAGATAAACTCATCTTT	CACDPLTGDSGTDKLIF
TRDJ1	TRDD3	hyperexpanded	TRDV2	TGTGCCTGTGACACCGTTGGGGGATACGGAGGAACCGATAAACTCATCTTT	CACDTVGGYGGTDKLIF
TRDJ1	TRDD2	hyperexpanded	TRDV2	TGTGCCTGTGACACCGTAGGCCTTCCTATTCTTGGGGATGTCCCCGCGGTACGGTACACCGATAAACTCATCTTT	CACDTVGLPILGDVPAVRYTDKLIF
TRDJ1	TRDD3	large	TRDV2	TGTGCCTGTGACACCCTGGGGGATGAGGCCGATAAACTCATCTTT	CACDTLGDEADKLIF
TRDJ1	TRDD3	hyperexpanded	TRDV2	TGTGCCTGTGACACCGTTGGGGGATTGGACACCGATAAACTCATCTTT	CACDTVGGLDTDKLIF